A selection of T cell receptor beta chains follows, all from one sample in a study of T cells in localized non-small cell lung cancer. The table came from immunoSEQ multiplex PCR; TCRdb's copy has only in-frame clones and leaves some out. Among roughly 1,200 clones, 15% to 20% were seen once, and the ten largest hold 30%. Sample: normal lung tissue next to the tumor, taken before any cancer treatment. The receptors stem from a male donor at least 60 years old with stage I lung adenocarcinoma. Both conserved end residues are part of each CDR3. Some rows mark clone size as missing; the rest say once, few, many or name a class of expanded clone.

v_gene | abundance | CDR3aa
TRBV7-7 | few | CASSLVGSDNEQFF
TRBV18 | . | CASSLLGGGGGYNEQFF
TRBV11-3 | few | CASSTLMARHGYTF
TRBV9 | few | CASSPRMIWGTEAFF
TRBV6-8 | few | CASSGGGREETQYF
TRBV11-3 | medium-sized | CASSFDLGRTKNIQYF
TRBV28 | medium-sized | CASTPWRSSYNEQFF
TRBV11-3 | few | CASSSQGAGTNEKLFF
TRBV6-8 | few | CASSGDRGRQETQYF
TRBV11-3 | . | CASSRYGRLQSRANVLTF
TRBV18 | . | CASSPTSGGLNSPLHF
TRBV11-3 | . | CASSFGVTLNYGYTF
TRBV9 | few | CASSVLSDTYNEQFF
TRBV9 | . | CASSVEILNTGELFF
TRBV14 | medium-sized | CASSQQGNTEAFF
TRBV9 | few | CASSVRDYPYEQYF
TRBV9 | hyperexpanded | CASSVEWTTGEQYF
TRBV11-3 | . | CASSFGQGGTGEKLFF
TRBV11-3 | large | CASSFLPGAFADTQYF
TRBV9 | . | CASSSRAGNTIYF
TRBV28 | few | CASSFTPRGRQETQYF
TRBV11-3 | . | CASTPGGGSSGGELFF
TRBV11-3 | few | CASSLMAYYTDTQYF
TRBV7-2 | few | CASSGDEYTEAFF
TRBV2 | few | CASSEEEPYSGANVLTF
TRBV6-8 | . | CASSRQGLNSGNTIYF
TRBV14 | . | CASSQDQQLNQPQHF
TRBV11-3 | . | CASTLRTGGSYEQYF
TRBV6-8 | . | CATTTGNSNQPQHF
TRBV6-8 | few | CASSPQDHSGNTIYF
TRBV5-1 | . | CASSFGTGGYTQYF
TRBV11-3 | medium-sized | CASRRTSGGLSYNEQFF
TRBV6-8 | few | CASNQQGPKNTEAFF
TRBV15 | . | CATSSRGDSYNEQFF
TRBV29-1 | . | CSVGLVGYEQYF
TRBV29-1 | few | CSVEDGGLNSYEQYF
TRBV9 | . | CASKRGWGLMNTEAFF
TRBV19 | medium-sized | CASSIGPMNTEAFF
TRBV29-1 | . | CSVAQRGEGNEQFF
TRBV5-1 | few | CASSSGTGNYGYGYTF
TRBV6-8 | medium-sized | CASSQVWGGVNEQYF
TRBV6-8 | . | CASSYQDNEKLFF